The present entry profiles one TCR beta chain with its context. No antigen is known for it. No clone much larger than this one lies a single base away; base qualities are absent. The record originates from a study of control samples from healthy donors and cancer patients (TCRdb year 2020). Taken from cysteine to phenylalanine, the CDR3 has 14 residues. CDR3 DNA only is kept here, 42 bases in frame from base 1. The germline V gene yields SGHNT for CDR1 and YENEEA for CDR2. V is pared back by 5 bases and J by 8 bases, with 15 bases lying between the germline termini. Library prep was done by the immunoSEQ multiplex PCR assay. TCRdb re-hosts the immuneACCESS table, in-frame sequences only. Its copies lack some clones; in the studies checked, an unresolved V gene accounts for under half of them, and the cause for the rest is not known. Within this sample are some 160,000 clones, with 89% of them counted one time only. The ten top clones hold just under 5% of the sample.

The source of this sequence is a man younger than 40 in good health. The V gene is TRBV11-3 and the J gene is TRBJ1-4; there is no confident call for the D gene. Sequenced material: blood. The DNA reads TGTGCCAGCAGCCCTGGGGTCGCGGGGGAAAAACTGTTTTTT. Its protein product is CASSPGVAGEKLFF.